Sequencing of this T cell receptor beta chain was carried out in a study of cytomegalovirus exposure and HLA in healthy donors. PCR employed 60 Vbeta and 13 Jbeta primers. As handled by the study authors: Unique TCR beta chains totaled some 88 million in a later count, with around 11 million of them shared. The data were produced by immunoSEQ multiplex PCR, yet TCRdb's version contains in-frame clones alone and is incomplete. D and trimming come from the DNA, and the V and J calls and clone size come from that table. The table shows about 60,000 clones, with approximately 80% occurring only once. Findings and limits, study-wide: It was only CMV serostatus that was available as immune exposure information.

In the case of this clone: Antigen specificity is unknown.

Trimming stripped 1 base from V and 7 bases from J, with 7 bases between. The CDR3 covers 11 residues. Germline V CDR1 and CDR2: DFQATT, SNEGSKA (reference sequence). The chain employs TRBV20-1 and TRBJ1-1, with D hard to call. The sequence came from a woman in her thirties or forties in good health and CMV-seropositive. The sequenced sample was PBMCs. CDR3 in amino acids: CSARGLLEAFF. The CDR3, as DNA: TGCAGTGCTAGAGGGCTTCTTGAAGCTTTCTTT.